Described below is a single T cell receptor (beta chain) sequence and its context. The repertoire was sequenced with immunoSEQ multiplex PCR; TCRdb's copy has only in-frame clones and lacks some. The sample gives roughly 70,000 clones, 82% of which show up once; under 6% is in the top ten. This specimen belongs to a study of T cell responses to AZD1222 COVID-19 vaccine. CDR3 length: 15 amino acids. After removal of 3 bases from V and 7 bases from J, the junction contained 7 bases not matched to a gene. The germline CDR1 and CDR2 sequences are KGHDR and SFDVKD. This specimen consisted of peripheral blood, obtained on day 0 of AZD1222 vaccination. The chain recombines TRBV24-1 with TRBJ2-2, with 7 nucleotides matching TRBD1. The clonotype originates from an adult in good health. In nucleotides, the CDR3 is TGTGCCACCAGTGATCCGACAGGGACGGGCGGGGAGCTGTTTTTT. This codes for CATSDPTGTGGELFF.